This TCR beta chain was observed in a study of T cells in Graves' hyperthyroidism and ophthalmopathy. Findings of the study overall: Within blood appeared most thyroid clonotypes that had expanded above 0.001.

Each person with ophthalmopathy scored at least 3 on the Clinical Activity Score, reached NOSPECS grade 4 or higher, and had been ill under 3 months. The V gene's germline CDR1 is MNHEY and CDR2 SMNVEV (reference sequence). CDR3 size: 16 residues. The ends lost 6 bases at V and 6 bases at J; junction bases unmatched: 10. This clonotype was recorded at least ten times. Its antigen is undetermined. Amplification of TCR beta CDR3 regions was performed using RNA transcripts as template. The study used the HTBI primer set for a first-round RT-PCR of the TCR CDR3. TCRdb reprocessed the multiplex PCR reads with MiXCR, giving one entry per CDR3 protein. Here the sample spans almost 350,000 distinct CDR3 sequences, 15% to 20% being singletons.

The chain joins TRBV27 to TRBJ2-7, with 14 bases matching TRBD2. This TCR came from a woman aged 40 to 50 with Graves' ophthalmopathy. Specimen: blood. CDR3 in DNA: TGTGCCAGCAGCCTTACTATGGGACTAGCGGGAGCCGAGCAGTACTTC. Its translation is CASSLTMGLAGAEQYF.